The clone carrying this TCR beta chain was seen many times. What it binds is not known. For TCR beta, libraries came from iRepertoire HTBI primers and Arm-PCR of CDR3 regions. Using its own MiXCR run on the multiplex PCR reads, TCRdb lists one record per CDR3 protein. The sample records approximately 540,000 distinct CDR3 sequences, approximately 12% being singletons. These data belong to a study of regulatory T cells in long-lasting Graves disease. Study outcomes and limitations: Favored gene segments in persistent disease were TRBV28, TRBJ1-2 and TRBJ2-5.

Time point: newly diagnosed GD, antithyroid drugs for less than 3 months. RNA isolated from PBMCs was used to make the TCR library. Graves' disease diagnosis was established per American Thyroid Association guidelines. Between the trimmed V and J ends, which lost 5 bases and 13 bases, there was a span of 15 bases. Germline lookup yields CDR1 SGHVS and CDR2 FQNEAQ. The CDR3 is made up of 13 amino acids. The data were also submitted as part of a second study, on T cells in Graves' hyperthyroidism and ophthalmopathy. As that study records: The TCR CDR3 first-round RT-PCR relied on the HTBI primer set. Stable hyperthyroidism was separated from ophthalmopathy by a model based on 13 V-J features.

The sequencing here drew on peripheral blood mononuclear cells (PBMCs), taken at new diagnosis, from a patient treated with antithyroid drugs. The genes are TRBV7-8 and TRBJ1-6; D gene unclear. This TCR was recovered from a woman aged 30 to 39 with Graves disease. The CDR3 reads CASSPWDSSPLHF. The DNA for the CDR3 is TGTGCCAGCAGCCCCTGGGATTCGTCTCCCCTCCACTTT. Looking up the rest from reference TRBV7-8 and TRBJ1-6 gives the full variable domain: GAGVSQSPRYKVAKRGQDVALRCDPISGHVSLFWYQQALGQGPEFLTYFQNEAQLDKSGLPSDRFFAERPEGSVSTLKIQRTQQEDSAVYLCASSPWDSSPLHFGNGTRLTVT.